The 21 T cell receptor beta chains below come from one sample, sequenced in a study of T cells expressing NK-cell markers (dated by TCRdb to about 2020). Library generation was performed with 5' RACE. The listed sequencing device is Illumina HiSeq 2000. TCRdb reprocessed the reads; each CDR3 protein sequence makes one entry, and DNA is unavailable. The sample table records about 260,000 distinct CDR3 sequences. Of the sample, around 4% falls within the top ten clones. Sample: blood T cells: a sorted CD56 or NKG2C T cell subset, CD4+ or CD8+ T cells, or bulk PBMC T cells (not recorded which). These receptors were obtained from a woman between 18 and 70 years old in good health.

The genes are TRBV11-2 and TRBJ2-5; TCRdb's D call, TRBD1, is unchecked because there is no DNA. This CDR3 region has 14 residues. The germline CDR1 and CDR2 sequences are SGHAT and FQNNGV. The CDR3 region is CASSLVGGRETQYF.

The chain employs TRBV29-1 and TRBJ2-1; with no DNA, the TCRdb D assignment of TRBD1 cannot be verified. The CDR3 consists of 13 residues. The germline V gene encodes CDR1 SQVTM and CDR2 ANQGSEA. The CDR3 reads CSVLPDRGNEQFF.

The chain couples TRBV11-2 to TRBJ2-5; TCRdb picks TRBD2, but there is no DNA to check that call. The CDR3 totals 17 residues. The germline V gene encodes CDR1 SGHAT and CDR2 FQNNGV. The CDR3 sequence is CASSSRPGLANWETQYF.

The CDR3 protein is CATSRDRQGAKTQYF. This chain connects TRBV15 to TRBJ2-5; TCRdb gives TRBD1 as the D gene, but with no DNA this cannot be confirmed. Germline V gene sequence: CDR1 LNHNV, CDR2 YYDKDF (reference sequence). The CDR3 has 15 amino acids.

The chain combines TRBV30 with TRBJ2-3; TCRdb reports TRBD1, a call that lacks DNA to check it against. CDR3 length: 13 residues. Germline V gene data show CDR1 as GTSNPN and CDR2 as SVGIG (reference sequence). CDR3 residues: CAWSTRDPHTQYF.

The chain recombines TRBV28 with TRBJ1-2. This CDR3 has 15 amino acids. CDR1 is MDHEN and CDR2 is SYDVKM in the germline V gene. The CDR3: CASSLLTAANYGYTF.

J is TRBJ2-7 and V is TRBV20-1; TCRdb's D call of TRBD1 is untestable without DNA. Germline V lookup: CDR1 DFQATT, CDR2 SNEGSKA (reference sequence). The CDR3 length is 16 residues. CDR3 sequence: CSAPLNGQGVSYEQYF.

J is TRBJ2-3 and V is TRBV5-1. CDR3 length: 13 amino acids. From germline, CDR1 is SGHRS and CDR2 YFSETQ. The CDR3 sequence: CASSLLKPDTQYF.

CDR3 residues: CASKENTEAFF. The chain links TRBV6-2 or TRBV6-3 to TRBJ1-1. This CDR3 is built from 11 residues. CDR1 is MNHEY, CDR2 SVGEGT, per germline.

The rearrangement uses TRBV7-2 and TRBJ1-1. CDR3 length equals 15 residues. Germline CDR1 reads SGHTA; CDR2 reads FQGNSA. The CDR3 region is CASSFLGNTNTEAFF.

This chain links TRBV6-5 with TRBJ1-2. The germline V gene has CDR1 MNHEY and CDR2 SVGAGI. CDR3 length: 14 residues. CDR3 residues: CASSYSTRKGGYTF.

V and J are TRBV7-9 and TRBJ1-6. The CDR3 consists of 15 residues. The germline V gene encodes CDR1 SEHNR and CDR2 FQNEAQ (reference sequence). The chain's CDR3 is CASSLTSSDNSPLHF.

The CDR3 region is CASSGQGIMSGNTIYF. The chain uses TRBV7-6 and TRBJ1-3; TCRdb's D gene call, TRBD1, goes unchecked for lack of DNA. The CDR3 has 16 amino acids. Germline CDR1 reads SGHVS; CDR2 reads FNYEAQ.

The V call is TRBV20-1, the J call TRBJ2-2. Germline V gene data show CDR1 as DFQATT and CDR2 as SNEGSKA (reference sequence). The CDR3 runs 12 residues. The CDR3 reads CSARGYTGELFF.

This CDR3 reads CASSPGTSRGKNIQYF. The J gene is TRBJ2-4, the V gene TRBV5-1; TCRdb selects TRBD2, and the lack of DNA leaves this call unchecked. This CDR3 has 16 amino acids. The germline gives CDR1 SGHRS, CDR2 YFSETQ.

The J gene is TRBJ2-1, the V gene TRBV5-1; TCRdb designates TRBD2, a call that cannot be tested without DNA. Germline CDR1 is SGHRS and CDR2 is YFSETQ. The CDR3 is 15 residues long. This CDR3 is CASSLDGFSQVEQFF.

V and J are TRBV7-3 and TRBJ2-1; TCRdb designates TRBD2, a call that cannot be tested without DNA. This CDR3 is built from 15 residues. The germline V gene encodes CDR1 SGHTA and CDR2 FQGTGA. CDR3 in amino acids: CASSQTSHPYNEQFF.

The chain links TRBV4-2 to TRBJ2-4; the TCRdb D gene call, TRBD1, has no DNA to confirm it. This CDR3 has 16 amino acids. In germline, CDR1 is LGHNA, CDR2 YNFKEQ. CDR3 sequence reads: CASSHTGIGAKNIQYF.

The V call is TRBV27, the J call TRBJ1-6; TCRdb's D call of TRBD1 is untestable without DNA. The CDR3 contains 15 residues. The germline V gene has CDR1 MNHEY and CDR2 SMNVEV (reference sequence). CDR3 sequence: CASSWGGSYNSPLHF.

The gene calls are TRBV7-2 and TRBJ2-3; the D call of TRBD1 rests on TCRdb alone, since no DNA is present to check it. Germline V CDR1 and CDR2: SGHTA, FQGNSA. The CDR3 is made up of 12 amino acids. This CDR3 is CASTPFGDTQYF. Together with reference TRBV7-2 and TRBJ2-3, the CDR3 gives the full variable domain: GAGVSQSPSNKVTEKGKDVELRCDPISGHTALYWYRQSLGQGLEFLIYFQGNSAPDKSGLPSDRFSAERTGGSVSTLTIQRTQQEDSAVYLCASTPFGDTQYFGPGTRLTVL.

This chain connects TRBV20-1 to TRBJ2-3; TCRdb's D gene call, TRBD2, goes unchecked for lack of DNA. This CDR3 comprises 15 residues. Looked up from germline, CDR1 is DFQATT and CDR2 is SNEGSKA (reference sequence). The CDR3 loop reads CSARGRAGVQDTQYF.